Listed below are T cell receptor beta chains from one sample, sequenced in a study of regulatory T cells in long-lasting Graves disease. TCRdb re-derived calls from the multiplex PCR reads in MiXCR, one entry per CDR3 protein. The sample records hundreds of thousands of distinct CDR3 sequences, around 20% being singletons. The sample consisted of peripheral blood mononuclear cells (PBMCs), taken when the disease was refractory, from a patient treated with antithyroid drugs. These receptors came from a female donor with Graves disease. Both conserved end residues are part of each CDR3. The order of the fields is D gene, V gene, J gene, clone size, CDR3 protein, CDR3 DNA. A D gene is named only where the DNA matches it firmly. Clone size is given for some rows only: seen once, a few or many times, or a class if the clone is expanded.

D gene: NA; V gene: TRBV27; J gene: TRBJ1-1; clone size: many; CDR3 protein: CASSLSIDTEAFF; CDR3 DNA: TGTGCCAGCAGTTTATCGATAGACACTGAAGCTTTCTTT
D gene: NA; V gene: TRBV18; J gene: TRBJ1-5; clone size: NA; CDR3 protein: CASSRGRESNQPQHF; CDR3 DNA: TGTGCCAGCTCACGAGGGAGGGAGAGCAATCAGCCCCAGCATTTT
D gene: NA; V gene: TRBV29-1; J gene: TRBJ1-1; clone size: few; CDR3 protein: CSVTSRGNTEAFF; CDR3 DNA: TGCAGCGTTACCTCCAGGGGAAACACTGAAGCTTTCTTT
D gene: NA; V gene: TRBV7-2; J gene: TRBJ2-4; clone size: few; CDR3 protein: CASSPPGQNIQYF; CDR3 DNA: TGTGCCAGCAGCCCCCCGGGACAAAACATTCAGTACTTC
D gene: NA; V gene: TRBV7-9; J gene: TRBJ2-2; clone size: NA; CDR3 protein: CASSPGLGTRELFF; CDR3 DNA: TGTGCCAGCAGCCCCGGTTTAGGAACCAGGGAGCTGTTTTTT
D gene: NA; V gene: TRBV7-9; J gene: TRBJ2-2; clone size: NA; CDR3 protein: CASSLLGHTGELFF; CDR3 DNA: TGTGCCAGCAGTTTACTAGGGCACACCGGGGAGCTGTTTTTT
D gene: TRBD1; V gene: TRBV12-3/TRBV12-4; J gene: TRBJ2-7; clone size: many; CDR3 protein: CASSLARDRFYEQYF; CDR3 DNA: TGTGCCAGCAGCTTAGCCCGGGACAGGTTTTACGAGCAGTACTTC
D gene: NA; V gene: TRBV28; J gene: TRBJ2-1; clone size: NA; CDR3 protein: CASSLTWLSEQFF; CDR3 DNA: TGTGCCAGCAGCCTAACCTGGCTTAGTGAGCAGTTCTTC
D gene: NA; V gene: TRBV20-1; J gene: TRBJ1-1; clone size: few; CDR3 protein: CSAAGTPNTEAFF; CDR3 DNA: TGCAGTGCTGCCGGGACACCGAACACTGAAGCTTTCTTT
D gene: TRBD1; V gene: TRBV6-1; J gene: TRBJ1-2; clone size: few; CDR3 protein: CASSRTRTGGGDGYTF; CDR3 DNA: TGTGCCAGCAGTCGGACCAGGACAGGGGGAGGCGATGGCTACACCTTC
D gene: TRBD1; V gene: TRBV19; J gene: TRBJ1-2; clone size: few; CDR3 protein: CASSTRQGKSSYGYTF; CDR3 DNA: TGTGCCAGTAGTACTCGACAGGGGAAGTCTTCCTATGGCTACACCTTC
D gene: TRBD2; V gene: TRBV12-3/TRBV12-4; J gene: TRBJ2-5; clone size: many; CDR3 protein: CASSFYLAGVSSETQYF; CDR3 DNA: TGTGCCAGCAGTTTCTATTTAGCGGGAGTTTCGTCAGAGACCCAGTACTTC
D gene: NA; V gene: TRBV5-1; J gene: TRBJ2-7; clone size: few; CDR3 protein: CASSLVGAGNYEQYF; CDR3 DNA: TGCGCCAGCAGCTTGGTAGGCGCAGGTAACTACGAGCAGTACTTC
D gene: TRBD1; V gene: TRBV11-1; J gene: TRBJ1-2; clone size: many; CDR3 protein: CASSLPGQNLYGYTF; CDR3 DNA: TGTGCCAGCAGCCTACCGGGACAGAACCTCTATGGCTACACCTTC
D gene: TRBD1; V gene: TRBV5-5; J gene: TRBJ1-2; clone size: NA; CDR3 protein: CASSSGQGGDYGYTF; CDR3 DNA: TGTGCCAGCAGCTCCGGACAGGGGGGCGACTATGGCTACACCTTC
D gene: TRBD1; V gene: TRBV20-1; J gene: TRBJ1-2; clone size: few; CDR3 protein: CSARWDRGGYTF; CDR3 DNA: TGCAGTGCTAGATGGGACAGGGGTGGCTACACCTTC
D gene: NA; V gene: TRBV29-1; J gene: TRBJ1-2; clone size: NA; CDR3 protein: CSVETVGGPYGYTF; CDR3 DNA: TGCAGCGTTGAAACTGTTGGGGGCCCCTATGGCTACACCTTC
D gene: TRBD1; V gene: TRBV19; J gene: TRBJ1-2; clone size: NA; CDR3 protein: CASSTVGDSPYGYTF; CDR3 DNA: TGTGCCAGTAGTACAGTAGGGGACAGCCCCTATGGCTACACCTTC
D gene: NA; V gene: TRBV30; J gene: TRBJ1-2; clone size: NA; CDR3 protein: CAWTNRVGGYTF; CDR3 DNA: TGTGCCTGGACCAACAGGGTAGGCGGCTACACCTTC
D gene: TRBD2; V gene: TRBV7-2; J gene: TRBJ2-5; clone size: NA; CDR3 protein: CASSSQAGGGETQYF; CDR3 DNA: TGTGCCAGCAGCTCACAAGCGGGAGGAGGAGAGACCCAGTACTTC
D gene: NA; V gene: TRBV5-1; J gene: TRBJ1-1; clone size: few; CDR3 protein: CASSLDEGPETEAFF; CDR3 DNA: TGCGCCAGCAGCTTGGACGAGGGGCCCGAGACTGAAGCTTTCTTT
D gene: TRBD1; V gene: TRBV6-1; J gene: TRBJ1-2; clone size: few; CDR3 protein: CATTQRQGLYGYTF; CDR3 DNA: TGTGCCACTACTCAAAGACAGGGCCTTTATGGCTACACCTTC
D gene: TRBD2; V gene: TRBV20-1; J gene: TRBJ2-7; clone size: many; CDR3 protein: CSARPGLGDYEQYF; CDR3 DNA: TGCAGTGCTAGACCGGGACTAGGCGACTACGAGCAGTACTTC
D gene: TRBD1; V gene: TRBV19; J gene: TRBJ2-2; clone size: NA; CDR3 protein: CASSIRGQGKINTGELFF; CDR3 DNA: TGTGCCAGTAGTATTCGAGGACAGGGAAAAATAAACACCGGGGAGCTGTTTTTT
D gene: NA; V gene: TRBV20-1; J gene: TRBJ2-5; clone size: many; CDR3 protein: CSARDLRGLQETQYF; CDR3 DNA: TGCAGTGCTAGAGATTTGCGGGGGCTCCAAGAGACCCAGTACTTC
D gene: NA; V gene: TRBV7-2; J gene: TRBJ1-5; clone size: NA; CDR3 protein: CASSPQSGNQPQHF; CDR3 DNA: TGTGCCAGCAGCCCGCAGTCAGGCAATCAGCCCCAGCATTTT
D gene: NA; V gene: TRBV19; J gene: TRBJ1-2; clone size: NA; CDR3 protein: CASSPVPAYGYTF; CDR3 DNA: TGTGCCAGTAGTCCGGTCCCAGCCTATGGCTACACCTTC
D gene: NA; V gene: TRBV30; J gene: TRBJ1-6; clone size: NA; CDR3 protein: CAWIRGYNSPLHF; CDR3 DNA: TGTGCCTGGATCCGAGGGTATAATTCACCCCTCCACTTT
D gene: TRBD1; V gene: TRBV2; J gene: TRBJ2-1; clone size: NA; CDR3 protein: CARTSGTGVYNEQFF; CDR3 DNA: TGTGCCAGAACGTCCGGGACAGGGGTTTACAATGAGCAGTTCTTC
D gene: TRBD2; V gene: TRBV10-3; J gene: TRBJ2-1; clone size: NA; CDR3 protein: CAISESALGGAYNEQFF; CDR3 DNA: TGTGCCATCAGTGAGTCGGCCCTGGGGGGGGCCTACAATGAGCAGTTCTTC
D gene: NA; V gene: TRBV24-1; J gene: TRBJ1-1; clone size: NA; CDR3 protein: CATSAKTGGGASTEAFF; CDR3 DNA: TGTGCCACCAGTGCCAAGACGGGGGGGGGGGCGAGCACTGAAGCTTTCTTT
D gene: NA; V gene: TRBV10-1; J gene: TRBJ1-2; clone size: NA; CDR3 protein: CASSENPTGTYGYTF; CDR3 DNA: TGCGCCAGCAGTGAGAACCCCACAGGAACCTATGGCTACACCTTC
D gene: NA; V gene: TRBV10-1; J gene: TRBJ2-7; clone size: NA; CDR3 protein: CASSESLGHEQYF; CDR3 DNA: TGCGCCAGCAGTGAGTCCTTGGGACACGAGCAGTACTTC
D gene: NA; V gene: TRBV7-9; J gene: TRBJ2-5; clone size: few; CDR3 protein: CASSKGGQETQYF; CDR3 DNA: TGTGCCAGCAGCAAGGGGGGCCAAGAGACCCAGTACTTC
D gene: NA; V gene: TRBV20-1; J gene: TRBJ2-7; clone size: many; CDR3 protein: CSARGGGQFYEQYF; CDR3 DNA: TGCAGTGCTAGAGGGGGGGGACAGTTCTACGAGCAGTACTTC
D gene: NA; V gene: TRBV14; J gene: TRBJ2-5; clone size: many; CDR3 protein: CASSRLRSGQETQYF; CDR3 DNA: TGTGCCAGCAGCCGCCTCCGGAGCGGCCAAGAGACCCAGTACTTC
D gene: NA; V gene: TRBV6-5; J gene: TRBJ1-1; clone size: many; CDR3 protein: CASSYSPRGGTEAFF; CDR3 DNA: TGTGCCAGCAGTTACTCTCCCAGGGGAGGCACTGAAGCTTTCTTT
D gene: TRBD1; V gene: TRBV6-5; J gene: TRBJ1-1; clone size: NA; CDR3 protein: CASSYQGADTEAFF; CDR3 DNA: TGTGCCAGCAGTTACCAGGGGGCGGACACTGAAGCTTTCTTT
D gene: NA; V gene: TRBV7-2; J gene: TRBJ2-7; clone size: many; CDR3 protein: CASSPRGRELYEQYF; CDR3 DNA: TGTGCCAGCAGCCCTCGGGGACGGGAGCTTTACGAGCAGTACTTC
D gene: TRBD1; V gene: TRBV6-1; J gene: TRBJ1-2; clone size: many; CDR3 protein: CASSEAGQLEGYTF; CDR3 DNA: TGTGCCAGCAGTGAAGCGGGACAGTTGGAGGGCTACACCTTC
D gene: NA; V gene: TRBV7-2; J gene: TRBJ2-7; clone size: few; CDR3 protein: CASSLAEGGHEQYF; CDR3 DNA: TGTGCCAGCAGCTTAGCCGAGGGAGGCCACGAGCAGTACTTC
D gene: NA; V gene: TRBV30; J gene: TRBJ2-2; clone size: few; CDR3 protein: CAWSVSPGVEFF; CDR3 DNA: TGTGCCTGGAGTGTATCACCGGGGGTAGAGTTTTTT
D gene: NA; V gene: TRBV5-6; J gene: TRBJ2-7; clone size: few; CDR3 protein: CASSTSASYEQYF; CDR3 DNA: TGTGCCAGCAGCACCTCCGCCTCCTACGAGCAGTACTTC
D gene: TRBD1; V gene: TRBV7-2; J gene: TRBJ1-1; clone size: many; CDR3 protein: CASRRGAGGRLYTEAFF; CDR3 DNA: TGTGCCAGCAGGAGAGGGGCAGGGGGCCGTTTGTACACTGAAGCTTTCTTT
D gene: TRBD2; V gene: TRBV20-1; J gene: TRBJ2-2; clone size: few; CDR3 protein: CSAYSLGGAAGELFF; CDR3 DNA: TGCAGTGCTTACTCCCTGGGAGGGGCCGCCGGGGAGCTGTTTTTT
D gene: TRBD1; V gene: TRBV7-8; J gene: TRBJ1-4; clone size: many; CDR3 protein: CASSVGPGQGLINEKLFF; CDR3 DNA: TGTGCCAGCAGCGTAGGACCGGGACAGGGCCTTATAAATGAAAAACTGTTTTTT
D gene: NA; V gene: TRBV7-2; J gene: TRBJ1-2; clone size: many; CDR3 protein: CASSSPGDLGYTF; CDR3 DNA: TGTGCCAGCAGTTCACCAGGGGATTTAGGCTACACCTTC
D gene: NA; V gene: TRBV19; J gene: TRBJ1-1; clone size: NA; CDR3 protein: CASSIGSLVGTEAFF; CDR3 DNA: TGTGCCAGTAGTATCGGAAGTTTGGTTGGCACTGAAGCTTTCTTT
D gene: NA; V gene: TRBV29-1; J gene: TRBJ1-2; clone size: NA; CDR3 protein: CSVVLGLGFTF; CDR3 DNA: TGCAGCGTTGTCCTGGGTCTAGGCTTCACCTTC
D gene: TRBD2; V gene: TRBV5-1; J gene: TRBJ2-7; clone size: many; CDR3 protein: CASSSGGEQYF; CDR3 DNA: TGTGCCAGCAGCTCCGGGGGGGAGCAGTACTTC
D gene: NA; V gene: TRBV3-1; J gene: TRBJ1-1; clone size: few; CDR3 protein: CASSARGIPDSPEAFF; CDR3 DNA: TGTGCCAGCAGCGCCAGGGGCATCCCTGACTCTCCTGAAGCTTTCTTT
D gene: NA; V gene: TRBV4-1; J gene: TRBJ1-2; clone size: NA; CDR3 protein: CARRRDKPVYTF; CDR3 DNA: TGCGCCAGACGACGGGATAAGCCTGTCTACACCTTC
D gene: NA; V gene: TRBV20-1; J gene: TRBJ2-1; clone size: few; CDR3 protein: CSARVPGVNEQFF; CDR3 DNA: TGCAGTGCTAGAGTCCCCGGGGTGAATGAGCAGTTCTTC
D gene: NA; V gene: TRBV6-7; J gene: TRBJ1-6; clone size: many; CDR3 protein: CASSAAIRLLALHF; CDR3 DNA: TGTGCCAGCAGTGCCGCTATTCGGCTCCTAGCTCTCCACTTT
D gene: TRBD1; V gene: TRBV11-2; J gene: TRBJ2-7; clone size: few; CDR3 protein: CASSLEERQGNYEQYF; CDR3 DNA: TGTGCCAGCAGCTTAGAAGAACGACAGGGGAACTACGAGCAGTACTTC
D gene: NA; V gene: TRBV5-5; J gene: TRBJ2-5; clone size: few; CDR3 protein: CASSLTALGGETQYF; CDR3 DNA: TGTGCCAGCAGCTTGACCGCCCTAGGAGGAGAGACCCAGTACTTC
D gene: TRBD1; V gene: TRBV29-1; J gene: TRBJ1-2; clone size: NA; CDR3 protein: CSVGGGDSNYGYTF; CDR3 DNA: TGCAGCGTTGGAGGGGGGGACAGCAACTATGGCTACACCTTC
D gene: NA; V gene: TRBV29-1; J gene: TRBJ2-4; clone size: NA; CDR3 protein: CSVGEGALAKNIQYF; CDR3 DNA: TGCAGCGTGGGGGAGGGGGCTCTAGCCAAAAACATTCAGTACTTC
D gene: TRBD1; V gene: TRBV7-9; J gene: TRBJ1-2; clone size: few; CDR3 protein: CASSYTELTGGGGYTF; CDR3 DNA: TGTGCCAGCAGCTATACGGAGCTTACAGGGGGCGGTGGCTACACCTTC